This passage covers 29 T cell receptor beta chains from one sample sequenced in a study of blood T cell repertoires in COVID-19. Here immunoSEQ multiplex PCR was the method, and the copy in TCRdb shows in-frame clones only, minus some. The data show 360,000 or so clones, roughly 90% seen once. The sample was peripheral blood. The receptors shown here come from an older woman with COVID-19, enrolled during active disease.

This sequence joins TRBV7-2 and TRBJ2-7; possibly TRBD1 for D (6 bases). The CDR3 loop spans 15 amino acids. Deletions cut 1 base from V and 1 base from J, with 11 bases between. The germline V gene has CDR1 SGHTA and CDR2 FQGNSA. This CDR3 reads CASSLVGGQSYEQYF. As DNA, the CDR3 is TGTGCCAGCAGCTTAGTTGGAGGACAGTCCTACGAGCAGTACTTC.

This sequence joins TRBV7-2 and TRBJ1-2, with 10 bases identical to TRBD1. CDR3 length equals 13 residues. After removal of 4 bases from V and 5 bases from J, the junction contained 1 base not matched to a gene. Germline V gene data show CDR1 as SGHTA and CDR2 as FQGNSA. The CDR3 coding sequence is TGTGCCAGCAGCTCGGGACAGGGGTATGGCTACACCTTC. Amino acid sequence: CASSSGQGYGYTF.

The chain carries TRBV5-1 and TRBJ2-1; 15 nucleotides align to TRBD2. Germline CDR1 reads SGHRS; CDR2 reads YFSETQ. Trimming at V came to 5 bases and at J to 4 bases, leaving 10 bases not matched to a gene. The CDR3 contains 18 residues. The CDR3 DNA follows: TGCGCCAGCAGATCCGGGACTAGCGGGGGGCGGCTATACAATGAGCAGTTCTTC. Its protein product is CASRSGTSGGRLYNEQFF.

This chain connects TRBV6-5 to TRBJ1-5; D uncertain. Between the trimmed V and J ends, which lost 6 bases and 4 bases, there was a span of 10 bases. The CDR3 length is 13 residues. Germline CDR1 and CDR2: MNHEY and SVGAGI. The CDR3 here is CASSGDWNQPQHF. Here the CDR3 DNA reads TGTGCCAGCAGCGGAGACTGGAATCAGCCCCAGCATTTT.

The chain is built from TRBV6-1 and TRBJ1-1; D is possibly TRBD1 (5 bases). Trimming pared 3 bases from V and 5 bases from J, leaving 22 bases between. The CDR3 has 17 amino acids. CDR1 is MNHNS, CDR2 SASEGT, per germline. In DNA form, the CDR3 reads TGTGCCAGCAGTGATACCCTGGGGGGGGAGATGTGGACTGAAGCTTTCTTT. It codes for CASSDTLGGEMWTEAFF.

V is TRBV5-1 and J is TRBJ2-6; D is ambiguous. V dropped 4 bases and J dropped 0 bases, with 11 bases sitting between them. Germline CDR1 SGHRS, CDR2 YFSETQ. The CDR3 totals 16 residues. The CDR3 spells CASSPWASSGANVLTF. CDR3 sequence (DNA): TGCGCCAGCAGCCCGTGGGCGAGCTCTGGGGCCAACGTCCTGACTTTC.

CDR3 DNA: TGTGCCAGCAGCAACAATCGACAGGCCATGAACACTGAAGCTTTCTTT. It translates to CASSNNRQAMNTEAFF. The V call is TRBV11-2, the J call TRBJ1-1, with D perhaps TRBD1 (6 bases). Germline V gene sequence: CDR1 SGHAT, CDR2 FQNNGV. There are 16 residues in the CDR3. Trimming cost V 5 bases and J 0 bases, with 16 bases left between them.

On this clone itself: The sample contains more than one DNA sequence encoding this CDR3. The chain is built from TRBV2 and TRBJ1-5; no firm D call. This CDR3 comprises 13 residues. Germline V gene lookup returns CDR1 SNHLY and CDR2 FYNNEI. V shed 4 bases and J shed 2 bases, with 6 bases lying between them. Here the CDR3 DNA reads TGTGCCAGCAGTGGGACTGGCAATCAGCCCCAGCATTTT. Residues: CASSGTGNQPQHF.

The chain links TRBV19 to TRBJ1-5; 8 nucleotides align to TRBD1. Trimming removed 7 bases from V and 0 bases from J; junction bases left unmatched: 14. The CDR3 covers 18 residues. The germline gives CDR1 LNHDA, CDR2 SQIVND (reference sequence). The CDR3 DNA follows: TGTGCCAGTAAAGTTATGACAGGGGCCGGGTATAGCAATCAGCCCCAGCATTTT. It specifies CASKVMTGAGYSNQPQHF.

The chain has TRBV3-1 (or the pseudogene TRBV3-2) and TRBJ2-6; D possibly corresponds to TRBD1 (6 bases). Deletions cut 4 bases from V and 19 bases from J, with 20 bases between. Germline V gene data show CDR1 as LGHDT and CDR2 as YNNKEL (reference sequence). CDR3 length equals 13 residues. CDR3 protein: CASSLGPTGLITF. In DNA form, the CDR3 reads TGTGCCAGCAGCCTCGGGCCTACAGGGCTGATAACTTTC.

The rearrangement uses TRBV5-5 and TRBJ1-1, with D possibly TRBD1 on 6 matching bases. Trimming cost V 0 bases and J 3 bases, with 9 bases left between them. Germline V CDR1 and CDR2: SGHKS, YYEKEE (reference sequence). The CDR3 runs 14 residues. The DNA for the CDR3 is TGTGCCAGCAGCTTGGGAGGGGGATACACTGAAGCTTTCTTT. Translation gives CASSLGGGYTEAFF.

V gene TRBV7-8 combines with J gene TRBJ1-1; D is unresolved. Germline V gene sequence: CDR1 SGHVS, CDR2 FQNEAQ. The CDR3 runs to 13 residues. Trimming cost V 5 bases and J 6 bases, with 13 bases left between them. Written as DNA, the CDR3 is TGTGCCAGCAGCCCACTCCGTTTCGCTGAAGCTTTCTTT. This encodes CASSPLRFAEAFF.

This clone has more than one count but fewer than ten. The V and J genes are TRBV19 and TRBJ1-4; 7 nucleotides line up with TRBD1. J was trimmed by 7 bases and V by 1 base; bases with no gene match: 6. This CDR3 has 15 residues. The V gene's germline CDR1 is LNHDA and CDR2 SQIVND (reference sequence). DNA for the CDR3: TGTGCCAGTAGTATAGGAGGGGGCTGGGGTGAAAAACTGTTTTTT. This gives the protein CASSIGGGWGEKLFF.

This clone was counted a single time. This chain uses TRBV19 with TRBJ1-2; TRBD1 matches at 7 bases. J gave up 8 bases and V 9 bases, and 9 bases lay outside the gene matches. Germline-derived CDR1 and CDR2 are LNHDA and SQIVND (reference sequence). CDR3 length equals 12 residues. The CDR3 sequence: CASRPRQGGYTF. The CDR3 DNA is TGTGCCAGCCGCCCGAGACAGGGAGGCTACACCTTC.

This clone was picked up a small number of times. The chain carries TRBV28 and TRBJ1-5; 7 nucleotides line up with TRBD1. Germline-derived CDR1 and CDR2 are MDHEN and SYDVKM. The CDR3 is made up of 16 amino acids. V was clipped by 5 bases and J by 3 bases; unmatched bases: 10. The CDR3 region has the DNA TGTGCCAGCAGTACCCCCCAGGGACAGAACAATCAGCCCCAGCATTTT. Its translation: CASSTPQGQNNQPQHF.

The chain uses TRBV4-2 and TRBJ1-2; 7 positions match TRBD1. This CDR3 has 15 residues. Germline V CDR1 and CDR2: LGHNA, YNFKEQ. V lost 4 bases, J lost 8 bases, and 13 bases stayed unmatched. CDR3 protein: CASSPHPPTGWGYTF. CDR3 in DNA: TGTGCCAGCAGCCCTCACCCCCCGACAGGGTGGGGCTACACCTTC.

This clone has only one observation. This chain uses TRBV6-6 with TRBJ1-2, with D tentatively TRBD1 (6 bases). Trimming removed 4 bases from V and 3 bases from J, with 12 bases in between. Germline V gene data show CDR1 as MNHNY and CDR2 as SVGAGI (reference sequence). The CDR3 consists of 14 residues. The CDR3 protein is CASSSRSGDYGYTF. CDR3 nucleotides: TGTGCCAGCAGTTCCCGATCAGGGGACTATGGCTACACCTTC.

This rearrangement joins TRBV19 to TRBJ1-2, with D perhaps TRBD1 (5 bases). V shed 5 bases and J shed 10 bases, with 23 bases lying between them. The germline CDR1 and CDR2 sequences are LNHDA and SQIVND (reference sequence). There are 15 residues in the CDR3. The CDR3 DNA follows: TGTGCCAGTAGTGCCCTTGGGGCGAGAGGTAGTGACTACACCTTC. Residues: CASSALGARGSDYTF.

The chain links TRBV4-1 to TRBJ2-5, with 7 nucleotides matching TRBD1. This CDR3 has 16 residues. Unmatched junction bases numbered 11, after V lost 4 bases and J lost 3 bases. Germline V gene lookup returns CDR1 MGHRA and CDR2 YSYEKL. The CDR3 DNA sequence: TGCGCCAGCAGCCCAGTGGGTCGGACAGGAAAAGAGACCCAGTACTTC. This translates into CASSPVGRTGKETQYF.

The CDR3 region has the DNA TGTGCCAGCAGCTTGGGACAGGGGTTGGGCTATGGCTACACCTTC. This gives the protein CASSLGQGLGYGYTF. The gene calls are TRBV7-6 and TRBJ1-2, with 10 bases fitting TRBD1. The CDR3 sequence is 15 residues long. Germline V gene sequence: CDR1 SGHVS, CDR2 FNYEAQ. V shed 3 bases, J shed 4 bases, and the junction held 5 bases outside the gene matches. The full variable domain, in which reference TRBV7-6 and TRBJ1-2 provide the parts outside the CDR3, is GAGVSQSPRYKVTKRGQDVALRCDPISGHVSLYWYRQALGQGPEFLTYFNYEAQQDKSGLPNDRFSAERPEGSISTLTIQRTEQRDSAMYRCASSLGQGLGYGYTFGSGTRLTVV.

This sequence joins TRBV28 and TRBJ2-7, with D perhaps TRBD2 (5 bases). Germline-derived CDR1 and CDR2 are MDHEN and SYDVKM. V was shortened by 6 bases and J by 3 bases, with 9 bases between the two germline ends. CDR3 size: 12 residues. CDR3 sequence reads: CASSGGFYEQYF. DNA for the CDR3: TGTGCCAGCAGCGGCGGGTTCTACGAGCAGTACTTC. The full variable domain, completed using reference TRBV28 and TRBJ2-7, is DVKVTQSSRYLVKRTGEKVFLECVQDMDHENMFWYRQDPGLGLRLIYFSYDVKMKEKGDIPEGYSVSREKKERFSLILESASTNQTSMYLCASSGGFYEQYFGPGTRLTVT.

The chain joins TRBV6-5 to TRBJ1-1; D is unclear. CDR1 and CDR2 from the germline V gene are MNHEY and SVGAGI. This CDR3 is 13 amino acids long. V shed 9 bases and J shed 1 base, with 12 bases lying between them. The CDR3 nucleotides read TGTGCCAGTTCGTTGAGATCGAACACTGAAGCTTTCTTT. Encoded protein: CASSLRSNTEAFF.

CDR3 nucleotide sequence: TGTGCCAGCAGTAGTAAGTGGACGGGGGGAACAGATACGCAGTATTTT. It yields the protein CASSSKWTGGTDTQYF. This rearrangement joins TRBV28 to TRBJ2-3; 7 nucleotides align to TRBD2. Germline CDR1 MDHEN, CDR2 SYDVKM. The CDR3 length is 16 residues. With V trimmed by 5 bases and J by 3 bases, 11 bases remained unmatched.

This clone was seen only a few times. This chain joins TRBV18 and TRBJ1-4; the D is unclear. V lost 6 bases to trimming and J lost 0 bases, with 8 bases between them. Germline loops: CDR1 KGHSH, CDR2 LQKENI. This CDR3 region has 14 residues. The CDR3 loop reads CASSLQSTNEKLFF. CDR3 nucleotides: TGTGCCAGCTCCCTACAGTCAACTAATGAAAAACTGTTTTTT.

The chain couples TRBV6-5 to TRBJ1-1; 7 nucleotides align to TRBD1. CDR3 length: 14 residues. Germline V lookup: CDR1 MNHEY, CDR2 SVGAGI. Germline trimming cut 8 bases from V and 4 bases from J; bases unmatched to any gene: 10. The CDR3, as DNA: TGTGCCAGCTTGCGTGATGGGACAGCCACTGAAGCTTTCTTT. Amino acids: CASLRDGTATEAFF.

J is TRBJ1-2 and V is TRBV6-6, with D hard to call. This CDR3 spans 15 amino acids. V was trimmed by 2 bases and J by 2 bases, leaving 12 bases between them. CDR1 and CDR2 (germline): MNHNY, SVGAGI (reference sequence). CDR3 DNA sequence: TGTGCCAGCAGTTACAATCTCCGGGGAAACTATGGCTACACCTTC. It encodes CASSYNLRGNYGYTF.

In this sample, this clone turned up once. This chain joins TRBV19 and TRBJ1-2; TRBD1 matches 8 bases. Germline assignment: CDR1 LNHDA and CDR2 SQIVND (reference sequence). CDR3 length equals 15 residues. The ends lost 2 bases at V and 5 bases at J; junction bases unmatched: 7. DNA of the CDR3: TGTGCCAGTAGTATAAGCCAGGGGGCCCCTTATGGCTACACCTTC. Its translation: CASSISQGAPYGYTF.

CDR3 protein: CASSLNSGGLSGANVLTF. As DNA, the CDR3 is TGCGCCAGCAGCTTGAACTCGGGGGGCCTCTCTGGGGCCAACGTCCTGACTTTC. The rearrangement joins TRBV5-1 to TRBJ2-6, with D possibly matching TRBD2 (7 bases). The CDR3 is made up of 18 amino acids. CDR1 and CDR2 from the germline V gene are SGHRS and YFSETQ. Trimming removed 1 base at V and 0 bases at J, with 14 bases between.

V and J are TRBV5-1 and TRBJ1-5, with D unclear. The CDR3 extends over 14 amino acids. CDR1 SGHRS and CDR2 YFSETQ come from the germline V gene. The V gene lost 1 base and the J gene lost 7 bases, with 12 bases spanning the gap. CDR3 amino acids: CASSLLGEGQPQHF. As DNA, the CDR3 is TGCGCCAGCAGCTTGCTCGGGGAAGGGCAGCCCCAGCATTTT.